Given below is one T cell receptor (beta chain) in context. The data were obtained in a study of blood T cells in healthy people across ages. A second PCR, run for about 7 to 11 cycles, used a sample-barcoded 5' primer plus a J-beta primer mix. A template-switch adaptor containing 12 random nucleotides labeled each cDNA molecule. TCRdb used MiXCR to reprocess the 5' RACE reads, holding one entry per CDR3 protein. The data hold roughly 1.5 million distinct CDR3 sequences, with about 45% observed a single time. Per-sample yields of isolated PBMCs were at least 6.5 million. Extractions gave at least 5.5 micrograms of total RNA per sample. The specimen was blood. The TCR originated in a young woman in good health.

The CDR3 loop reads CAIKAGVGTDTQYF. CDR3 bases: TGTGCCATCAAAGCGGGAGTAGGCACAGATACGCAGTATTTT. The chain recombines TRBV6-1 with TRBJ2-3, with TRBD2 matching 8 bases. This CDR3 region has 14 residues. Losses at the gene ends were 10 bases for V and 1 base for J; bases not matched to a gene: 7. Germline V gene sequence: CDR1 MNHNS, CDR2 SASEGT.